Following are 28 T cell receptor beta chains from one sample sequenced in a study of response to subunit inactivated influenza vaccine. MiXCR, applied by TCRdb to the RT-PCR reads, yields one record per CDR3 protein. The sample includes under 950,000 distinct CDR3 sequences, approximately 22% of them seen just once. Source: PBMCs from blood, taken roughly 5 days after vaccination. The receptors originated from a man aged 45-65 years who received an inactivated influenza vaccine.

The CDR3 here is CSARGGRPYNEQFF. Here the CDR3 DNA reads TGCAGTGCTAGGGGAGGAAGACCTTACAATGAGCAGTTCTTC. J is TRBJ2-1 and V is TRBV20-1, with D perhaps matching TRBD2 (6 bases). Trimming removed 3 bases from V and 4 bases from J, with 13 bases in between. The CDR3 sequence is 14 residues long. The V gene's germline CDR1 is DFQATT and CDR2 SNEGSKA (reference sequence).

This clonotype was seen more than once but under ten times. The chain links TRBV7-6 to TRBJ2-7; 7 positions agree with TRBD2. Per the germline V gene, CDR1 is SGHVS and CDR2 is FNYEAQ. V was pared by 5 bases and J by 3 bases, with 10 bases of the junction left unmatched. The CDR3 spans 15 residues. CDR3 DNA: TGTGCCAGCAGCGGGCTGGGGGAGGGACTCTACGAGCAGTACTTC. This translates into CASSGLGEGLYEQYF. The full variable domain, completed using reference TRBV7-6 and TRBJ2-7, is GAGVSQSPRYKVTKRGQDVALRCDPISGHVSLYWYRQALGQGPEFLTYFNYEAQQDKSGLPNDRFSAERPEGSISTLTIQRTEQRDSAMYRCASSGLGEGLYEQYFGPGTRLTVT.

This clonotype was seen a few times. The chain couples TRBV4-2 to TRBJ1-4; D unresolved. Looked up from germline, CDR1 is LGHNA and CDR2 is YNFKEQ. Trimming stripped 1 base from V and 0 bases from J, with 12 bases between. The CDR3 is 17 residues long. The CDR3 DNA is TGTGCCAGCAGCCAAGCAAAGGCCCATGCAACTAATGAAAAACTGTTTTTT. Amino acids: CASSQAKAHATNEKLFF.

This clonotype has more than one count but fewer than ten. The chain carries TRBV28 and TRBJ2-5, with D possibly TRBD2 on 6 matching bases. V was shortened by 8 bases and J by 5 bases, with 18 bases between the two germline ends. The CDR3 runs to 14 residues. CDR1 and CDR2 from the germline V gene are MDHEN and SYDVKM. CDR3 sequence: CASQNHLSGETQYF. The CDR3 nucleotides read TGTGCCAGCCAAAACCACCTCAGCGGGGAGACCCAGTACTTC.

A few counts support this clonotype. An end of the junction does not agree with germline; a read error may underlie this. J is TRBJ2-5 and V is TRBV24-1; D ambiguous. From germline, CDR1 is KGHDR and CDR2 SFDVKD. CDR3 length: 18 residues. The CDR3 nucleotides read TGTGCCACCAGTGATTTCACCTCAGGAAGGCCCAACCAGGAGACCCAGTACTTC. This codes for CATSDFTSGRPNQETQYF.

This clonotype appeared many times. This chain joins TRBV20-1 and TRBJ1-2, with D maybe TRBD1 (5 bases). Trimming took 6 bases from V and 6 from J, leaving 14 bases between them. This CDR3 region has 12 residues. Germline assignment: CDR1 DFQATT and CDR2 SNEGSKA (reference sequence). CDR3 in DNA: TGCAGTGCCCGTCCCCAGGGAAATGGCTACACCTTC. Its protein is CSARPQGNGYTF.

The rearrangement uses TRBV29-1 and TRBJ2-7, with D maybe TRBD2 (6 bases). This CDR3 region has 11 residues. Germline V gene sequence: CDR1 SQVTM, CDR2 ANQGSEA. The V end was cut by 7 bases, the J end by 3 bases, with 10 bases between. This CDR3 is CSAGGGYEQYF. The DNA of the CDR3 is TGCAGCGCCGGGGGAGGCTACGAGCAGTACTTC.

In this sample, this clonotype turned up a few times. This chain uses TRBV4-3 with TRBJ2-3; TRBD2 aligns across 11 bases. Per the germline V gene, CDR1 is LGHNA and CDR2 is YSLEER. This CDR3 spans 18 amino acids. The junction had 11 bases not matched to a gene; V was cut back by 3 bases and J by 3 bases. The CDR3: CASSHGTRTSGPTDTQYF. DNA for the CDR3: TGCGCCAGCAGCCACGGAACCCGGACTAGCGGGCCGACAGATACGCAGTATTTT.

This chain uses TRBV20-1 with TRBJ1-2; TRBD1 matches 12 bases. This CDR3 contains 16 residues. V shed 4 bases and J 2 bases; nucleotides not matched to a gene: 8. The germline V gene has CDR1 DFQATT and CDR2 SNEGSKA (reference sequence). The CDR3: CSANSGQGALNYGYTF. The CDR3 nucleotides are TGCAGTGCTAATTCGGGACAGGGGGCTTTAAACTATGGCTACACCTTC.

Written as DNA, the CDR3 is TGTGCCAGCAGTCTTCGGCGGGACCTAAACACCGGGGAGCTGTTTTTT. Encoded protein: CASSLRRDLNTGELFF. The chain is built from TRBV12-3 or TRBV12-4 and TRBJ2-2; the D gene is possibly TRBD2 (6 bases). CDR3 size: 16 residues. Trimming removed 5 bases from V and 2 bases from J, with 15 bases in between.

The chain is built from TRBV3-1 and TRBJ2-2, with 10 bases aligning to TRBD2. V was clipped by 1 base and J by 3 bases; unmatched bases: 5. The CDR3 loop spans 17 amino acids. Germline V CDR1 and CDR2: LGHDT, YNNKEL (reference sequence). DNA of the CDR3: TGTGCCAGCAGCCAAGTAGTTCTAGCGGGGGACACCGGGGAGCTGTTTTTT. This gives the protein CASSQVVLAGDTGELFF.

In the case of this clonotype: The junction and the germline gene differ at one end; a read error may be behind it. The V gene is TRBV18, the J gene TRBJ2-7; D gene unclear. The CDR3 spans 13 residues. Germline values: CDR1 KGHSH, CDR2 LQKENI. In DNA, the CDR3 is TGTGCCAGCCCACCAGAGAGCTCCTACGAGCAGTACTTC. This sequence encodes CASPPESSYEQYF.

This clonotype was observed at least ten times. The genes are TRBV20-1 and TRBJ2-2, with 9 bases identical to TRBD2. The CDR3 has 15 amino acids. Germline CDR1 is DFQATT and CDR2 is SNEGSKA (reference sequence). V lost 3 bases and J lost 7; bases outside the gene matches: 9. The CDR3 DNA sequence: TGCAGTGCTAGCGGCGCGCGGGGGGGCGGCGGGGAGCTGTTTTTT. Protein product: CSASGARGGGGELFF.

The J gene is TRBJ2-1, the V gene TRBV6-4; maybe TRBD1 (6 bases). The CDR3 loop spans 16 amino acids. Trimming shortened V by 4 bases and J by 1 base, and 14 bases separated the two germline ends. Germline-derived CDR1 and CDR2 are MRHNA and SNTAGT. DNA for the CDR3: TGTGCCAGCAGTGCTACAGGGTATTCGTCCTACAATGAGCAGTTCTTC. Encoded protein: CASSATGYSSYNEQFF.

This chain uses TRBV3-1 with TRBJ1-2; D is undetermined. The ends were cut back, 0 bases at V and 2 bases at J, with 10 bases in the middle. This CDR3 comprises 15 residues. CDR1 and CDR2 (germline): LGHDT, YNNKEL (reference sequence). CDR3 nucleotides: TGTGCCAGCAGCCAAGATACAGTCGGAAACTATGGCTACACCTTC. Translated: CASSQDTVGNYGYTF.

The chain combines TRBV6-1 with TRBJ2-3; D is possibly TRBD1 (5 bases). The V end lost 0 bases, the J end lost 3 bases, and 19 bases lay between the germline ends. This CDR3 has 18 residues. Germline V gives CDR1 MNHNS, CDR2 SASEGT. The CDR3 DNA follows: TGTGCCAGCAGTGAAGCTCTGCTGTCCCTAGGGGCGACAGATACGCAGTATTTT. Translation: CASSEALLSLGATDTQYF.

This clonotype was recorded many times. The DNA of the CDR3 is TGCAGTGCTAGGGGTTATCCAGATACGCAGTATTTT. Translating gives CSARGYPDTQYF. The chain employs TRBV20-1 and TRBJ2-3; D ambiguous. V was pared by 3 bases and J by 4 bases, with 8 bases between. The germline gives CDR1 DFQATT, CDR2 SNEGSKA (reference sequence). This CDR3 region has 12 residues.

This clonotype appeared a few times. The gene calls are TRBV5-5 and TRBJ2-5; TRBD1 matches at 9 bases. CDR1 is SGHKS, CDR2 YYEKEE, per germline (reference sequence). This CDR3 contains 15 residues. Trimming cost V 5 bases and J 2 bases; bases outside gene matches: 7. CDR3 protein: CASSYSGQGQETQYF. DNA for the CDR3: TGTGCCAGCAGTTACTCAGGACAGGGGCAAGAGACCCAGTACTTC.

By share of the sample, this clonotype is medium-sized. V is TRBV5-1 and J is TRBJ2-3, with 12 bases aligning to TRBD2. In germline, CDR1 is SGHRS, CDR2 YFSETQ. This CDR3 has 16 residues. The trim removed 7 bases at V and 0 bases at J, leaving 6 bases unmatched. Here the CDR3 DNA reads TGCGCCAGCCGGACTAGCGGGGCCCCTAGCACAGATACGCAGTATTTT. Its protein product is CASRTSGAPSTDTQYF.

The chain combines TRBV10-3 with TRBJ2-4; D remains ambiguous. Trimming removed 8 bases from V and 0 bases from J, with 11 bases in between. The CDR3 spans 14 residues. The germline V gene has CDR1 ENHRY and CDR2 SYGVKD. The chain's CDR3 is CAIGEGLAKNIQYF. The CDR3 DNA sequence: TGTGCCATCGGAGAAGGTCTAGCCAAAAACATTCAGTACTTC.

This clonotype was counted a few times. This chain joins TRBV25-1 and TRBJ2-5; a weak D match, TRBD2 (5 bases). Trimming cost V 3 bases and J 3 bases, with 8 bases left between them. CDR3 length: 13 amino acids. Germline assignment: CDR1 MGHDK and CDR2 SYGVNS. CDR3 protein: CASSENGEETQYF. The CDR3 DNA reads TGTGCCAGCAGTGAGAACGGGGAAGAGACCCAGTACTTC.

The chain combines TRBV10-3 with TRBJ2-1; 10 bases map to TRBD2. The germline V gene has CDR1 ENHRY and CDR2 SYGVKD. Trimming at V came to 0 bases and at J to 9 bases, leaving 8 bases not matched to a gene. The CDR3 has 16 residues. The CDR3 coding sequence is TGTGCCATCAGTGAGTCAGAGCGGGGGGGCTTGAGTGAGCAGTTCTTC. Translating it yields CAISESERGGLSEQFF.

This clonotype was detected only a few times. The rearrangement links TRBV24-1 to TRBJ2-3, with D uncertain. The CDR3 runs 16 residues. Per the germline V gene, CDR1 is KGHDR and CDR2 is SFDVKD. V shed 5 bases and J shed 5 bases, with 19 bases lying between them. CDR3 sequence: CATSGWRGGKLDTQYF. The CDR3 coding sequence is TGTGCCACCAGTGGGTGGAGAGGCGGAAAGCTAGATACGCAGTATTTT.

The chain is built from TRBV29-1 and TRBJ2-1; D gene uncertain. The CDR3 is 15 residues long. Germline V gene lookup returns CDR1 SQVTM and CDR2 ANQGSEA. V lost 0 bases and J lost 10, with 19 bases in between. Written as DNA, the CDR3 is TGCAGCGTTGAAGAAAGATCCACGATACTCAACGAGCAGTTCTTC. Translation gives CSVEERSTILNEQFF.

The rearrangement links TRBV29-1 to TRBJ2-7, with D uncertain. The CDR3 runs to 14 residues. The germline CDR1 and CDR2 sequences are SQVTM and ANQGSEA. Between the trimmed V and J ends, which lost 5 bases and 3 bases, there was a span of 17 bases. The CDR3 DNA sequence: TGCAGCGTTAGGGCCTTTAAGGATGACTACGAGCAGTACTTC. Amino acids: CSVRAFKDDYEQYF.

This clonotype was seen a few times. V usage is TRBV12-3 or TRBV12-4 and J usage is TRBJ2-2, with D possibly TRBD2 on 5 matching bases. Trimming left V 1 base short and J 2 bases short, with 8 bases between. This CDR3 has 15 residues. CDR3 in amino acids: CASSLDGINTGELFF. The CDR3 region has the DNA TGTGCCAGCAGTTTAGACGGGATAAACACCGGGGAGCTGTTTTTT.

This clonotype was found a few times. The V call is TRBV5-1, the J call TRBJ1-5; D remains ambiguous. V lost 5 bases, J lost 0 bases, and 12 bases lay in between. The germline CDR1 and CDR2 sequences are SGHRS and YFSETQ. CDR3 size: 15 residues. The CDR3 reads CASRVISDSNQPQHF. The CDR3 DNA reads TGCGCCAGCAGAGTGATCAGCGATAGCAATCAGCCCCAGCATTTT.

This clonotype was seen many times. This sequence joins TRBV29-1 and TRBJ2-1; D gene uncertain. CDR1 and CDR2 from the germline V gene are SQVTM and ANQGSEA. V gave up 3 bases and J gave up 7 bases, with 10 bases separating them. The length of the CDR3 is 12 residues. The CDR3 region is CSVESMGNEQFF. The CDR3 coding sequence is TGCAGCGTTGAGTCCATGGGGAATGAGCAGTTCTTC.